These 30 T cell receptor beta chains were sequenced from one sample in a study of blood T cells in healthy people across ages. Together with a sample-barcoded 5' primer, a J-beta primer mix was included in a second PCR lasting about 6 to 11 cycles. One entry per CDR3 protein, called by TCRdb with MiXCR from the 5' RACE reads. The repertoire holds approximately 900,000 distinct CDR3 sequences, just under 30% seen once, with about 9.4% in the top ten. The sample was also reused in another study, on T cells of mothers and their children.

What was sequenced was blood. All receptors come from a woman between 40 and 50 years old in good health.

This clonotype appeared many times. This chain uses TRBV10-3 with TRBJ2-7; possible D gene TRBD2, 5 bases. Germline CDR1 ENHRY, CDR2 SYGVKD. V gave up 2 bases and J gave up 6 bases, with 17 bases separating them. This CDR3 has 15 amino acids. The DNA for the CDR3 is TGTGCCATCAGTGAGGGTGTGCGGGCGGGTGGCGAGCAGTACTTC. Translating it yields CAISEGVRAGGEQYF.

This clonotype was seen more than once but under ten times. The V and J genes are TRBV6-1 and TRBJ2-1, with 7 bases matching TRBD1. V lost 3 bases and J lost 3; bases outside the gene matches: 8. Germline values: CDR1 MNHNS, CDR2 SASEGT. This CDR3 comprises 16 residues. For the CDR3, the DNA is TGTGCCAGCAGTGAGCGACAGGGCGGTTACTACAATGAGCAGTTCTTC. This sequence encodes CASSERQGGYYNEQFF.

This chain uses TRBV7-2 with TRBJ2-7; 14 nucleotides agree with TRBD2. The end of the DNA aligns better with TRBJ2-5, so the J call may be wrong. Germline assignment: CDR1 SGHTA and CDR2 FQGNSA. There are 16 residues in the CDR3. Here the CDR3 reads CASRKGTSGGEETQYF. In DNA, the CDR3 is TGTGCCAGCAGAAAAGGGACTAGCGGGGGAGAAGAGACCCAGTACTTC.

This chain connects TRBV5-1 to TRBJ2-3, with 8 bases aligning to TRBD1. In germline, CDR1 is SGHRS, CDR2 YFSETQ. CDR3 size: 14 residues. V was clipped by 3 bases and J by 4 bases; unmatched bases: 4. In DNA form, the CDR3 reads TGCGCCAGCAGCTACCGACAGGGGTCAGATACGCAGTATTTT. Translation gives CASSYRQGSDTQYF.

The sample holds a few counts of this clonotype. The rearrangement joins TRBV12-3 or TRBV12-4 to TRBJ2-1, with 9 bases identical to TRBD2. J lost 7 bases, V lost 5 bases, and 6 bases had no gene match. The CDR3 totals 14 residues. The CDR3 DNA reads TGTGCCAGCAGTGACAGCGGGGGGAGAAATGAGCAGTTCTTC. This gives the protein CASSDSGGRNEQFF.

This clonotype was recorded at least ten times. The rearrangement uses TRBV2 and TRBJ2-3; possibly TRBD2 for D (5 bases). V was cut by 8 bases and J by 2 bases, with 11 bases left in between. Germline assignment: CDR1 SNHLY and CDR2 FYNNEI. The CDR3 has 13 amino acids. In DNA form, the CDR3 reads TGTGCCAGCCGAGAGGGAACCACAGATACGCAGTATTTT. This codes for CASREGTTDTQYF.

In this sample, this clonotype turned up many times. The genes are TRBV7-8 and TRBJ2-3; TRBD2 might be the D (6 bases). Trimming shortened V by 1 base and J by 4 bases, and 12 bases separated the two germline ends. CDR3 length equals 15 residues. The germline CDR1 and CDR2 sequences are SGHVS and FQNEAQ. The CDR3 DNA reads TGTGCCAGCAGCTTAGAGGTAGCGGCGGCAGATACGCAGTATTTT. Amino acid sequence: CASSLEVAAADTQYF. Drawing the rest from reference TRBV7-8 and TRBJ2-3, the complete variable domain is GAGVSQSPRYKVAKRGQDVALRCDPISGHVSLFWYQQALGQGPEFLTYFQNEAQLDKSGLPSDRFFAERPEGSVSTLKIQRTQQEDSAVYLCASSLEVAAADTQYFGPGTRLTVL.

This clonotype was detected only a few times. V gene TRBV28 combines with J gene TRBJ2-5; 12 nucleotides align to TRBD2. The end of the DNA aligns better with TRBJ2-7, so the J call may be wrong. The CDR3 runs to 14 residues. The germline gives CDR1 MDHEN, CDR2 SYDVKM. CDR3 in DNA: TGTGCCAGCACCTCTAGCGGGGGGGCCTCCGAGCAGTACTTC. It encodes CASTSSGGASEQYF.

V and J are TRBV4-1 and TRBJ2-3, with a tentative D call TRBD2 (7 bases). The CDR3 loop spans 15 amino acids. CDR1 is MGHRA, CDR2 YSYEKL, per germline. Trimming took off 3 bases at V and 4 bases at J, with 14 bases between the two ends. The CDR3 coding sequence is TGCGCCAGCAGCCAGCCGGGGGGCCGCGCAGATACGCAGTATTTT. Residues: CASSQPGGRADTQYF.

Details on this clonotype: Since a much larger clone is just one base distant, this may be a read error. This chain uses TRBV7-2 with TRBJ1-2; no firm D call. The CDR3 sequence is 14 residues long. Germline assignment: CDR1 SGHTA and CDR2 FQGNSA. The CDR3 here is CASSLGRANNGYTF. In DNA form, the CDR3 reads TGTGCCAGCAGCTTAGGGCGGGCTAACAATGGCTACACCTTC.

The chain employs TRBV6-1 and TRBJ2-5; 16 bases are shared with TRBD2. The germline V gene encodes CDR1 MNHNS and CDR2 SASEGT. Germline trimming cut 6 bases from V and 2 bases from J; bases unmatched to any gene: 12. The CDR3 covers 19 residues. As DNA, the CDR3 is TGTGCCAGCAGCAACCGGGGACTAGCGGGGGGGCCGTTACAAGAGACCCAGTACTTC. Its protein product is CASSNRGLAGGPLQETQYF.

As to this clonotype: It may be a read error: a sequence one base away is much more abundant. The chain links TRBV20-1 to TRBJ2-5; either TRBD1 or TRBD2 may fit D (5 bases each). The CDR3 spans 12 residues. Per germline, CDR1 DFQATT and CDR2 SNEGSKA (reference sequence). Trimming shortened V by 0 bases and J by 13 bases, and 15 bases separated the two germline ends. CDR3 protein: CSARDFGDRAYF. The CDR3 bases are TGCAGTGCTAGAGATTTCGGGGACCGGGCGTACTTC.

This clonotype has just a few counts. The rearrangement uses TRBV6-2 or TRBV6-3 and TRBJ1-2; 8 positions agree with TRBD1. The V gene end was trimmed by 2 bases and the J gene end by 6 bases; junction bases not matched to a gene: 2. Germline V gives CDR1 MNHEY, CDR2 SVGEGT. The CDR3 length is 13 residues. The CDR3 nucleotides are TGTGCCAGCAGTTACGGACAGGGACATGGCTACACCTTC. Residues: CASSYGQGHGYTF.

The CDR3 reads CSAKGQDGETQYF. The CDR3 DNA sequence: TGCAGTGCTAAAGGACAGGATGGAGAGACCCAGTACTTC. The chain uses TRBV20-1 and TRBJ2-7, with 7 bases fitting TRBD1. The J call may not be correct, given that the DNA end is closer to TRBJ2-5. Germline V gives CDR1 DFQATT, CDR2 SNEGSKA (reference sequence). There are 13 residues in the CDR3.

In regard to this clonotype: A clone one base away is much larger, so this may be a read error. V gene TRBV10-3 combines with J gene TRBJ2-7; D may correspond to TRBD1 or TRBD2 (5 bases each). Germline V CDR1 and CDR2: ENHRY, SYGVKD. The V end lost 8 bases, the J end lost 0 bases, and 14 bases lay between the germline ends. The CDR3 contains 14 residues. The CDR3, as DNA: TGTGCCATCGGCGGGCCTAGGGGCTCCTACGAGCAGTACTTC. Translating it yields CAIGGPRGSYEQYF.

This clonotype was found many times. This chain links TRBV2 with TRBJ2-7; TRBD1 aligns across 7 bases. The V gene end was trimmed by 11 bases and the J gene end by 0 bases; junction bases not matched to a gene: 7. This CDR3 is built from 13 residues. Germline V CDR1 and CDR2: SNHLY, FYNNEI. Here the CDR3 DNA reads TGTGCCTCGAGGGGGCAGAGCTCCTACGAGCAGTACTTC. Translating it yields CASRGQSSYEQYF.

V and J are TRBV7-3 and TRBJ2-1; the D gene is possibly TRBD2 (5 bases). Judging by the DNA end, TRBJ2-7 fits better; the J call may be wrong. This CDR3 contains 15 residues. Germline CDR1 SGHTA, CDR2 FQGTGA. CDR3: CASSLIGSSYNEQYF. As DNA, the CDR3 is TGTGCCAGCAGCTTGATAGGGAGCTCCTACAATGAGCAGTACTTC.

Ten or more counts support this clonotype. This chain's CDR3 is CASSDAGTGANQPQHF. CDR3 sequence (DNA): TGTGCCAGCAGTGATGCCGGGACAGGGGCCAATCAGCCCCAGCATTTT. V usage is TRBV25-1 and J usage is TRBJ1-5; 10 positions agree with TRBD1. J gave up 3 bases and V 3 bases, and 5 bases lay outside the gene matches. CDR1 MGHDK and CDR2 SYGVNS come from the germline V gene. The length of the CDR3 is 16 residues. Using reference TRBV25-1 and TRBJ1-5 for the parts outside the CDR3, the full variable domain is EADIYQTPRYLVIGTGKKITLECSQTMGHDKMYWYQQDPGMELHLIHYSYGVNSTEKGDLSSESTVSRIRTEHFPLTLESARPSHTSQYLCASSDAGTGANQPQHFGDGTRLSIL.

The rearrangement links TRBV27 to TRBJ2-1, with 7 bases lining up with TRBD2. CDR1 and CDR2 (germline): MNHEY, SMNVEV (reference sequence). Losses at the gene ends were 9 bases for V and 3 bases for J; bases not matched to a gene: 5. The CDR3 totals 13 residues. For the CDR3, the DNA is TGTGCCAGTCAGTCGGGGGGCTACAATGAGCAGTTCTTC. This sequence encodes CASQSGGYNEQFF.

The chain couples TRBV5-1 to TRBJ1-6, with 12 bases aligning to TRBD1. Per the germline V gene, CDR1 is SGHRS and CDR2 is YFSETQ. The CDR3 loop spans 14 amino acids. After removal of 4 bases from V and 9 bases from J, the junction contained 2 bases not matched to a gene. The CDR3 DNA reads TGCGCCAGCAGCGAGGGACAGGGGGCTTCACCCCTCCACTTT. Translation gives CASSEGQGASPLHF.

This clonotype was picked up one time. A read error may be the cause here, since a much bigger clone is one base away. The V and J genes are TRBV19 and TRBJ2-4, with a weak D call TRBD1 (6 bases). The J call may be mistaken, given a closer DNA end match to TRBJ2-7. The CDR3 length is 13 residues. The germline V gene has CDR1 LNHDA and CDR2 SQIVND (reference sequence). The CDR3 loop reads CASRNQGGYEQYF. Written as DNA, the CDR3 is TGTGCCAGTAGGAATCAAGGGGGCTACGAGCAGTACTTC.

The DNA for the CDR3 is TGCGCCAGCAGCCAAGGATATAAGCGGGAGTCGGCAGATACGCAGTATTTT. Translation: CASSQGYKRESADTQYF. This chain connects TRBV4-3 to TRBJ2-3, with 8 bases aligning to TRBD2. This CDR3 spans 17 amino acids. Germline CDR1 and CDR2: LGHNA and YSLEER. Trimming at V came to 1 base and at J to 4 bases, leaving 10 bases not matched to a gene.

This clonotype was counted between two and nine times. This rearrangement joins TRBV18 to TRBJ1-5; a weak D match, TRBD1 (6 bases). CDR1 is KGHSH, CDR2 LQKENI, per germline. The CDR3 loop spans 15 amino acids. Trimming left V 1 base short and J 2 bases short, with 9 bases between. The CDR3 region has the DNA TGTGCCAGCTCACCACAGGGGGATGGCAATCAGCCCCAGCATTTT. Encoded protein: CASSPQGDGNQPQHF. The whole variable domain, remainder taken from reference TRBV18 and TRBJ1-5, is NAGVMQNPRHLVRRRGQEARLRCSPMKGHSHVYWYRQLPEEGLKFMVYLQKENIIDESGMPKERFSAEFPKEGPSILRIQQVVRGDSAAYFCASSPQGDGNQPQHFGDGTRLSIL.

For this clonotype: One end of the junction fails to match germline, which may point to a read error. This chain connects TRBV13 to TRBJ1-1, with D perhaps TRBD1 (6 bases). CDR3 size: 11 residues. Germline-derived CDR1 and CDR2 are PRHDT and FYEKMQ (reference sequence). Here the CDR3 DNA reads TGTGCCAGCGCCGCGGCAGGGGAAGTTTTCTTT. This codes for CASAAAGEVFF.

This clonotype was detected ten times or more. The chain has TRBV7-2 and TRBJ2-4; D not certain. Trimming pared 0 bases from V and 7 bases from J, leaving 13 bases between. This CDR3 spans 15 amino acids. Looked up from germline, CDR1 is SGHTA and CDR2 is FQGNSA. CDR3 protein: CASSLAYSGLNIQYF. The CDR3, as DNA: TGTGCCAGCAGCTTAGCATATTCAGGCCTCAACATTCAGTACTTC.

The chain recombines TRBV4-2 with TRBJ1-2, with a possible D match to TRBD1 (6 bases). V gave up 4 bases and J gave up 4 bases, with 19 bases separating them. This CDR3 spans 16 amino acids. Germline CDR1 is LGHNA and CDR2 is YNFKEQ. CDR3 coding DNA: TGTGCCAGCAGCCTCTTTTCCGGGACAAAAAGCTATGGCTACACCTTC. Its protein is CASSLFSGTKSYGYTF.

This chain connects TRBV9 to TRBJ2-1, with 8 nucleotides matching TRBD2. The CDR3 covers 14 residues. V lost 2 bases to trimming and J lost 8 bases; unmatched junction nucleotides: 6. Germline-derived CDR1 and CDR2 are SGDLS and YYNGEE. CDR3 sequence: CASSVRGGRDEQFF. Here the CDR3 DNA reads TGTGCCAGCAGCGTCCGGGGGGGTCGGGATGAGCAGTTCTTC.

The CDR3 here is CASSLGQRPRTDTQYF. DNA for the CDR3: TGCGCCAGCAGCTTGGGTCAGAGGCCCCGCACAGATACGCAGTATTTT. The chain uses TRBV5-1 and TRBJ2-3; D is undetermined. Germline V CDR1 and CDR2: SGHRS, YFSETQ. The CDR3 covers 16 residues. Trimming shortened V by 0 bases and J by 1 base, and 12 bases separated the two germline ends.

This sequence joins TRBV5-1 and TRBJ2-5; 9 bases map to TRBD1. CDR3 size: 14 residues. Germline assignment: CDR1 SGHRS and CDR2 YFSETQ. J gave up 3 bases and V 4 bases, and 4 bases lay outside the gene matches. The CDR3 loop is CASSEQGAEETQYF. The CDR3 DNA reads TGCGCCAGCAGCGAACAGGGGGCCGAAGAGACCCAGTACTTC.

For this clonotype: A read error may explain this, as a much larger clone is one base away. CDR3 residues: CASSSSCQETQYF. In DNA, the CDR3 is TGCGCCAGCAGCTCCTCGTGCCAAGAGACCCAGTACTTC. The V and J genes are TRBV5-1 and TRBJ2-5; D is unresolved. Trimming took 3 bases from V and 1 from J, leaving 7 bases between them. Germline V gene sequence: CDR1 SGHRS, CDR2 YFSETQ. The CDR3 contains 13 residues.